This TCR beta chain was captured by sequencing in a study of blood T cells in healthy people across ages. Together with a sample-barcoded 5' primer, a J-beta primer mix was included in a second PCR lasting about 6 to 11 cycles. TCRdb reanalysed the 5' RACE reads using MiXCR and keeps one entry per CDR3 protein. The repertoire holds over 600,000 distinct CDR3 sequences, with 40% to 45% as singletons. Trimming took off 9 bases at V and 0 bases at J, with 16 bases between the two ends. There are 15 residues in the CDR3. The germline gives CDR1 SGHRS, CDR2 YFSETQ. V is TRBV5-1 and J is TRBJ2-1; unclear D gene. This receptor was taken from an elderly man in good health. Sequencing was performed on blood. The CDR3 DNA reads TGCGCCACCGTGAAGGACCCGAGCTCCTACAATGAGCAGTTCTTC. Translating gives CATVKDPSSYNEQFF.